This T cell receptor (beta chain) is from a study of T cells after yellow fever vaccination. Study-wide points: The study noted that FACS-sorted repertoires could contain abundant clonotypes contaminating from the bulk population.

On this clonotype itself: The target antigen is unknown.

5'RACE template switching generated TCR cDNA, adding a universal primer site and UMIs. Using its own MiXCR run on the 5' RACE reads, TCRdb lists one record per CDR3 protein. Among 600,000 to 750,000 distinct CDR3 sequences listed, 9% to 15% were seen once. Trimming took off 0 bases at V and 1 base at J, with 10 bases between the two ends. Germline CDR1 SGHKS, CDR2 YYEKEE (reference sequence). The CDR3 has 15 residues. The sequence came from a man aged 25 to 45 who received the YFV17D yellow fever vaccine. The genes are TRBV5-5 and TRBJ2-5, with D uncertain. Source: PBMCs, taken on the day of the yellow fever booster vaccination. This CDR3 reads CASSLARVPQETQYF. The CDR3 nucleotides are TGTGCCAGCAGCTTGGCTAGGGTCCCCCAAGAGACCCAGTACTTC.